What follows describes a single T cell receptor (beta chain). This specimen includes other DNA sequences encoding the same CDR3. Treatment denoted: about 20 received Ad26.COV2.S at low or high dose, single or two shots; 5 received placebo; per-sample allocation not given. The investigators took samples on day 63 after the first vaccine or placebo injection. The ends were cut back, 2 bases at V and 0 bases at J, with 9 bases in the middle. Germline CDR1 SGHRS, CDR2 YFSETQ. The CDR3 runs to 15 residues. This specimen belongs to a study of Ad26.COV2.S vaccination and SARS-CoV-2 variants. The method was immunoSEQ multiplex PCR; TCRdb's version includes in-frame clones alone and lacks a portion of them. Here the sample spans approximately 300,000 clones, 85% being singletons.

The origin of this receptor is a person between 18 and 65 years old who received the Ad26.COV2.S COVID-19 vaccine or a placebo. The chain links TRBV5-1 to TRBJ2-4; D not resolved. This specimen consisted of peripheral blood, obtained in a trial of Ad26.COV2.S vaccine versus placebo. The CDR3 loop is CASSLGTGAKNIQYF. In nucleotides, the CDR3 is TGCGCCAGCAGCTTAGGCACGGGAGCCAAAAACATTCAGTACTTC.